These 21 T cell receptor beta chains share one sample of origin, sequenced in a study of T cell repertoires in cytomegalovirus infection. MiXCR, applied by TCRdb to the reads, yields one record per CDR3 protein. The sample shows fewer than 300,000 distinct CDR3 sequences, roughly 26% of them seen only once. The sequenced material came from PBMCs. The source of these receptors is a human donor in good health (CMV status not recorded). Some clones in this sample may be carry-over from other donors' samples.

In its sample, this clonotype was seen many times. The chain uses TRBV7-9 and TRBJ2-7, with a tentative D call TRBD1 (6 bases). Trimming removed 5 bases from V and 2 bases from J, with 16 bases in between. CDR3 size: 15 residues. The V gene's germline CDR1 is SEHNR and CDR2 FQNEAQ (reference sequence). The CDR3 DNA sequence: TGTGCCAGCAGCCCCCAGGGGCAAGCTCCCTACGAGCAGTACTTC. Its protein product is CASSPQGQAPYEQYF.

The chain recombines TRBV2 with TRBJ2-7; a weak D match, TRBD1 (6 bases). Germline V gene sequence: CDR1 SNHLY, CDR2 FYNNEI. Between the trimmed V and J ends, which lost 2 bases and 4 bases, there was a span of 15 bases. The length of the CDR3 is 15 residues. DNA of the CDR3: TGTGCCAGCAGTGAAAATAACAGGGTGTTGTACGAGCAGTACTTC. This sequence encodes CASSENNRVLYEQYF. Filled out from reference TRBV2 and TRBJ2-7, the complete variable domain reads EPEVTQTPSHQVTQMGQEVILRCVPISNHLYFYWYRQILGQKVEFLVSFYNNEISEKSEIFDDQFSVERPDGSNFTLKIRSTKLEDSAMYFCASSENNRVLYEQYFGPGTRLTVT.

This chain links TRBV27 with TRBJ2-1; 7 bases are a match to TRBD2. The germline CDR1 and CDR2 sequences are MNHEY and SMNVEV (reference sequence). The CDR3 covers 15 residues. V lost 5 bases and J lost 5; bases outside the gene matches: 9. The CDR3 protein is CASSGLGSGHNEQFF. CDR3 in DNA: TGTGCCAGCAGTGGACTAGGCTCAGGTCACAATGAGCAGTTCTTC.

This clonotype came up a few times. This chain connects TRBV12-3 or TRBV12-4 to TRBJ2-7; D unresolved. The CDR3 totals 16 residues. Deletions cut 5 bases from V and 0 bases from J, with 17 bases between. Here the CDR3 reads CASSPPMVRGSYEQYF. The CDR3 bases are TGTGCCAGCAGTCCCCCGATGGTTAGAGGCTCCTACGAGCAGTACTTC.

This sequence joins TRBV29-1 and TRBJ1-2, with 9 bases identical to TRBD1. The CDR3 consists of 13 residues. The germline V gene encodes CDR1 SQVTM and CDR2 ANQGSEA. Losses at the gene ends were 7 bases for V and 6 bases for J; bases not matched to a gene: 9. CDR3 DNA sequence: TGCAGCGGCGGGACAGGGCTGGGGAATGGCTACACCTTC. Protein: CSGGTGLGNGYTF.

This clonotype has a count of ten or more. The V and J genes are TRBV10-3 and TRBJ2-5; 8 bases fit TRBD2. Germline CDR1 reads ENHRY; CDR2 reads SYGVKD. The length of the CDR3 is 15 residues. V was clipped by 10 bases and J by 7 bases; unmatched bases: 17. The CDR3 protein is CATGGGARTQWTQYF. The CDR3 DNA follows: TGTGCCACCGGGGGGGGGGCCCGAACCCAATGGACCCAGTACTTC.

The chain uses TRBV10-3 and TRBJ2-6; TRBD1 is a possible D gene (5 bases). The germline CDR1 and CDR2 sequences are ENHRY and SYGVKD. Trimming stripped 11 bases from V and 0 bases from J, with 11 bases between. The CDR3 sequence is 14 residues long. The DNA for the CDR3 is TGTGCCGCCGGACACAGCTCTGGGGCCAACGTCCTGACTTTC. Its translation is CAAGHSSGANVLTF.

This clonotype was counted only a few times. The V call is TRBV7-9, the J call TRBJ2-7; no firm D call. The CDR3 extends over 11 amino acids. Trimming left V 0 bases short and J 7 bases short, with 4 bases between. The germline V gene encodes CDR1 SEHNR and CDR2 FQNEAQ (reference sequence). The chain's CDR3 is CASSLAEEQYF. CDR3 coding DNA: TGTGCCAGCAGCTTAGCGGAAGAGCAGTACTTC.

This clonotype came up many times. The V gene is TRBV6-5, the J gene TRBJ1-5; the D gene is possibly TRBD1 (5 bases). The V gene lost 8 bases and the J gene lost 1 base, with 15 bases spanning the gap. Germline V gives CDR1 MNHEY, CDR2 SVGAGI. The CDR3 totals 15 residues. Written as DNA, the CDR3 is TGTGCCAGCTCAAGGGCAGGGAGGAGCAATCAGCCCCAGCATTTT. This gives the protein CASSRAGRSNQPQHF.

In its sample, this clonotype was seen a few times. This chain joins TRBV19 and TRBJ2-5, with a tentative D call TRBD1 (5 bases). The CDR3 totals 12 residues. Trimming stripped 5 bases from V and 5 bases from J, with 9 bases between. CDR1 and CDR2 from the germline V gene are LNHDA and SQIVND (reference sequence). The CDR3 DNA follows: TGTGCCAGTAGTGAGAAGGGGGAGACCCAGTACTTC. It yields the protein CASSEKGETQYF.

The table lists this clonotype with many counts. CDR3 loop: CASSFRPPGTLAEETQYF. CDR3 bases: TGTGCCAGCAGCTTCCGACCCCCCGGGACCCTGGCGGAGGAGACCCAGTACTTC. This chain joins TRBV7-9 and TRBJ2-5; the D gene could be TRBD1 or TRBD2 (5 bases each). The CDR3 sequence is 18 residues long. The V gene's germline CDR1 is SEHNR and CDR2 FQNEAQ (reference sequence). V lost 3 bases, J lost 5 bases, and 25 bases lay in between.

Here the CDR3 reads CASSIKGQGNTEAFF. The CDR3, as DNA: TGTGCCAGCAGCATAAAGGGACAGGGAAACACTGAAGCTTTCTTT. The J gene is TRBJ1-1, the V gene TRBV6-2 or TRBV6-3, with 9 positions matching TRBD1. Germline CDR1 reads MNHEY; CDR2 reads SVGEGT. The CDR3 contains 15 residues. Germline trimming cut 6 bases from V and 2 bases from J; bases unmatched to any gene: 7.

The chain employs TRBV29-1 and TRBJ2-1; D might be TRBD1 (6 bases). With 6 bases removed from V and 3 bases from J, the gap between germline ends came to 12 bases. CDR1 SQVTM and CDR2 ANQGSEA come from the germline V gene. The length of the CDR3 is 13 residues. Here the CDR3 DNA reads TGCAGCGTCAGGACAGTGCTCTACAATGAGCAGTTCTTC. This codes for CSVRTVLYNEQFF.

The chain employs TRBV30 and TRBJ2-7; D is ambiguous. CDR3 length: 15 residues. Germline V gene lookup returns CDR1 GTSNPN and CDR2 SVGIG (reference sequence). Trimming removed 0 bases at V and 1 base at J, with 13 bases between. CDR3 region: CAWSVQQATSYEQYF. DNA of the CDR3: TGTGCCTGGAGTGTTCAGCAGGCGACATCCTACGAGCAGTACTTC.

The chain links TRBV11-2 to TRBJ2-2, with TRBD2 matching over 13 bases. The V gene's germline CDR1 is SGHAT and CDR2 FQNNGV. Losses at the gene ends were 3 bases for V and 6 bases for J; bases not matched to a gene: 1. This CDR3 is 15 amino acids long. CDR3 residues: CASSFTSGGAGELFF. The CDR3 DNA follows: TGTGCCAGCAGCTTTACTAGCGGGGGGGCCGGGGAGCTGTTTTTT.

This chain joins TRBV29-1 and TRBJ2-2; 11 nucleotides align to TRBD1. V gave up 7 bases and J gave up 6 bases; unmatched junction bases: 4. This CDR3 has 13 residues. The germline gives CDR1 SQVTM, CDR2 ANQGSEA. Here the CDR3 DNA reads TGCAGCGCAAAGGACAGGGGGCCCGGGGAGCTGTTTTTT. This codes for CSAKDRGPGELFF.

This clonotype was seen only a few times. V is TRBV28 and J is TRBJ1-2; D unresolved. There are 12 residues in the CDR3. Germline V gives CDR1 MDHEN, CDR2 SYDVKM. Between the trimmed V and J ends, which lost 6 bases and 5 bases, there was a span of 10 bases. The CDR3 sequence is CASRVRKYGYTF. The CDR3 region has the DNA TGTGCCAGCAGGGTACGGAAATATGGCTACACCTTC.

The chain links TRBV12-5 to TRBJ1-1; 11 bases fit TRBD1. Germline CDR1 LGHNT, CDR2 FRNRAP. The CDR3 length is 15 residues. V was pared by 4 bases and J by 4 bases, with 5 bases of the junction left unmatched. The CDR3 loop reads CASGWTGGAGTEAFF. The CDR3, as DNA: TGTGCTAGTGGTTGGACAGGGGGCGCGGGCACTGAAGCTTTCTTT. Based on the CDR3 plus reference TRBV12-5 and TRBJ1-1, the full variable domain is DARVTQTPRHKVTEMGQEVTMRCQPILGHNTVFWYRQTMMQGLELLAYFRNRAPLDDSGMPKDRFSAEMPDATLATLKIQPSEPRDSAVYFCASGWTGGAGTEAFFGQGTRLTVV.

This clonotype was seen at least ten times. V usage is TRBV7-3 and J usage is TRBJ2-1; 12 nucleotides agree with TRBD2. From germline, CDR1 is SGHTA and CDR2 FQGTGA. CDR3 length equals 14 residues. V gave up 5 bases and J gave up 13 bases; unmatched junction bases: 9. In nucleotides, the CDR3 is TGTGCCAGCAGCGATCTAGCGGGGGGGTCGAGACAGTTCTTC. This sequence encodes CASSDLAGGSRQFF.

This clonotype was detected many times. The chain is built from TRBV7-9 and TRBJ2-7; TRBD2 matches 10 bases. Trimming removed 2 bases from V and 7 bases from J; junction bases left unmatched: 5. The germline gives CDR1 SEHNR, CDR2 FQNEAQ (reference sequence). CDR3 length equals 14 residues. The CDR3 protein is CASSLSSGSYEQYF. The CDR3 DNA is TGTGCCAGCAGCTTATCTAGCGGGAGCTATGAGCAGTACTTC.

The rearrangement uses TRBV19 and TRBJ2-7; D is possibly TRBD2 (6 bases). The CDR3 runs 14 residues. CDR1 and CDR2 from the germline V gene are LNHDA and SQIVND (reference sequence). Trimming shortened V by 5 bases and J by 4 bases, and 15 bases separated the two germline ends. The CDR3 nucleotides read TGTGCCAGTAGTGCCGGACTACAATTGTACGAGCAGTACTTC. Translating it yields CASSAGLQLYEQYF.